A selection of T cell receptor beta chains follows, all from one sample in a study of shared clonotypes between healthy human individuals. Repertoires were generated with immunoSEQ multiplex PCR, while TCRdb's copy carries only in-frame clones and drops some. The profile shows about 2 million clones, less than 95% of them singletons. Sequencing used naive CD8+ T cells sorted from blood. These receptor sequences come from a man aged 18 to 30 in good health. CDR3s leave out the opening cysteine and the closing phenylalanine or tryptophan.

V,J,CDR3
TRBV21-1,TRBJ2-5,ATTDSQETQY
TRBV4-3,TRBJ1-1,ASSQELHPRSSF
TRBV28,TRBJ2-5,ASSPLAGGRETQY
TRBV7-9,TRBJ2-7,ASGGQNYEQY
TRBV19,TRBJ2-6,ASHSGANVLT
TRBV15,TRBJ2-3,ATSRTKGAADTQY
TRBV6-5,TRBJ1-1,ASSGFTNTEAS
TRBV15,TRBJ1-4,ATSRPGQVNEKLF
TRBV19,TRBJ2-7,ASSIGVPSEQY
TRBV5-4,TRBJ2-7,ASSSLSEQY
TRBV10-2,TRBJ2-5,AIGGDLETQY
TRBV9,TRBJ2-3,ASSPRADTQY
TRBV4-3,TRBJ2-2,ASSQGKSSGRLGVTGELF
TRBV27,TRBJ1-2,ASSTSLTGRPYGYT
TRBV4-3,TRBJ2-1,ASSQDGSGTYNEQF
TRBV11-2,TRBJ2-2,ASSGTFGTGELF
TRBV4-1,TRBJ2-2,ASSQKGLAGVSTGELF
TRBV7-8,TRBJ2-7,ASSLDRVIYEQY
TRBV9,TRBJ2-3,ASSEEGEDTQY
TRBV5-4,TRBJ2-7,ASSPLGQGYEQY
TRBV6-1,TRBJ2-7,ASSEAVELELYEQY
TRBV5-4,TRBJ1-2,AGTDANGYT
TRBV11-1,TRBJ2-7,ASSPGTGWYEQY
TRBV6-8,TRBJ2-7,ASTRDRESSYEQY
TRBV30,TRBJ2-1,AWSVSSHNEQF
TRBV19,TRBJ1-5,ASRRLQGNNQPQH
TRBV4-3,TRBJ2-7,ASSQDAQGGEGDEQY
TRBV11-2,TRBJ2-1,ASSLVFGSPDYNEQF
TRBV29-1,TRBJ1-1,SVDRNTEAF
TRBV20-1,TRBJ1-1,SDRDSTEAF
TRBV19,TRBJ1-6,ASSITDNSPLH
TRBV6-1,TRBJ1-2,ASNQRGNYGYT
TRBV13,TRBJ2-3,ASSLPSQGLATDTQY
TRBV4-1,TRBJ1-2,ASSQAGDFNYGYT
TRBV2,TRBJ2-2,ASREYTEGTGELF
TRBV7-9,TRBJ1-2,ASSSRTESNYGYT
TRBV28,TRBJ1-5,ASSSRRGLGNQPQH
TRBV14,TRBJ2-7,ASSQVVRGYRYEQY
TRBV5-6,TRBJ1-5,ASSLAVSGNQPQH
TRBV25-1,TRBJ2-5,ASSERQGAEGTQY